The T cell receptor (beta chain) under discussion was sequenced for a study of blood T cell repertoires in COVID-19. As regards this clone: Sequence at one end of the junction differs from germline and may be a read error.

Sequencing was performed with immunoSEQ multiplex PCR; in TCRdb, only in-frame clones are kept and a portion is missing. The data contain roughly 200,000 clones, roughly four fifths of them singletons. Germline V gene lookup returns CDR1 SGHRS and CDR2 YFSETQ. The CDR3 consists of 13 residues. Sequences were obtained from peripheral blood. This TCR was sampled from a human donor in a cohort sampled during active COVID-19. The chain uses TRBV5-1 and TRBJ2-7; tentative D call: TRBD2 (6 bases). The CDR3 loop is CASSLESSGGAVF. CDR3 DNA: TGCGCCAGCAGCTTGGAGTCATCCGGGGGAGCAGTCTTC.